One and the same sample provided the 30 T cell receptor beta chains below, sequenced in a study of cytomegalovirus exposure and HLA in healthy donors. Primers included in the PCR were 60 Vbeta and 13 Jbeta primers. Here immunoSEQ multiplex PCR was the method, and the copy in TCRdb shows in-frame clones only, minus some. The sample contains about 140,000 clones, about 70% of which appear only once. The sequencing sample was made of PBMCs. The receptor set was obtained from a man in his late teens or twenties in good health and CMV-seronegative.

This clone was observed a few times. This chain joins TRBV28 and TRBJ1-5; TRBD1 is a possible D gene (6 bases). The length of the CDR3 is 15 residues. Germline-derived CDR1 and CDR2 are MDHEN and SYDVKM. The V and J ends lost 3 bases and 2 bases respectively, with 11 bases between them. For the CDR3, the DNA is TGTGCCAGCAGTTTGGGGGGGCTCGGCAATCAGCCCCAGCATTTT. It is translated as CASSLGGLGNQPQHF.

This chain uses TRBV21-1 with TRBJ1-5; no DNA check was done on the table's D call, TRBD1. TRBV21-1 is flagged as a pseudogene. CDR3 length: 19 amino acids. The CDR3 DNA reads as TGTGCCAGCAGCAAAGAGGGGGACAGGGTGGCCCTATTGGGTCAGCCCCAGCATTTT. Its protein is CASSKEGDRVALLGQPQHF.

The rearrangement uses TRBV6-1 and TRBJ1-1, with a weak D call TRBD1 (6 bases). Deletions cut 6 bases from V and 0 bases from J, with 14 bases between. CDR3 length equals 15 residues. Germline V gene data show CDR1 as MNHNS and CDR2 as SASEGT. CDR3 DNA sequence: TGTGCCAGCAGATACGCAGACAGGCTGAACACTGAAGCTTTCTTT. Its protein is CASRYADRLNTEAFF.

This chain joins TRBV7-9 and TRBJ1-5; TRBD1 is a possible D gene (5 bases). The germline V and J ends were trimmed by 5 bases and 0 bases, with 8 bases remaining between them. CDR1 is SEHNR and CDR2 is FQNEAQ in the germline V gene (reference sequence). This CDR3 has 14 residues. In DNA form, the CDR3 reads TGTGCCAGCAGCCGAGACAGTAGCAATCAGCCCCAGCATTTT. Its translation: CASSRDSSNQPQHF.

The chain combines TRBV5-4 with TRBJ2-1; TRBD2 matches 15 bases. This CDR3 is 16 amino acids long. V was clipped by 4 bases and J by 13 bases; unmatched bases: 12. Germline V CDR1 and CDR2: SGHNT, YYREEE (reference sequence). The CDR3 is CASSTRGGLAGGRQFF. The CDR3 DNA sequence: TGTGCCAGCAGCACCCGCGGGGGACTAGCGGGGGGACGACAGTTCTTC.

The V gene is TRBV18, the J gene TRBJ2-1; D perhaps matches TRBD2 (6 bases). V gave up 6 bases and J gave up 2 bases, with 17 bases separating them. Germline CDR1 reads KGHSH; CDR2 reads LQKENI. The CDR3 runs 16 residues. The CDR3 region has the DNA TGTGCCAGCTCCCCGACGGGAGACAATCCCTACAATGAGCAGTTCTTC. Translation gives CASSPTGDNPYNEQFF. The entire variable domain, with the rest obtained from reference TRBV18 and TRBJ2-1, is as follows: NAGVMQNPRHLVRRRGQEARLRCSPMKGHSHVYWYRQLPEEGLKFMVYLQKENIIDESGMPKERFSAEFPKEGPSILRIQQVVRGDSAAYFCASSPTGDNPYNEQFFGPGTRLTVL.

The gene calls are TRBV7-9 and TRBJ1-2; TRBD1 matches 7 bases. CDR3 size: 16 residues. J was trimmed by 4 bases and V by 4 bases; bases with no gene match: 12. The V gene's germline CDR1 is SEHNR and CDR2 FQNEAQ (reference sequence). The CDR3 protein is CASSSLPGQTIYGYTF. CDR3 DNA sequence: TGTGCCAGCAGCTCACTACCGGGACAGACTATCTATGGCTACACCTTC.

This chain joins TRBV5-6 and TRBJ1-5; TRBD1 matches 9 bases. This CDR3 is built from 16 residues. V dropped 1 base and J dropped 2; count of bases not matched to a gene: 4. Germline lookup yields CDR1 SGHDT and CDR2 YYEEEE. CDR3 DNA: TGTGCCAGCAGCTTGTACAGGGGGCCTGGCAATCAGCCCCAGCATTTT. This codes for CASSLYRGPGNQPQHF.

This clone was seen a handful of times. The chain couples TRBV6-1 to TRBJ1-5, with 7 positions matching TRBD1. The J segment lost 2 bases and the V segment lost 3 bases, leaving 7 bases of the junction unmatched. CDR1 and CDR2 from the germline V gene are MNHNS and SASEGT. The CDR3 covers 16 residues. DNA for the CDR3: TGTGCCAGCAGTGATAAGGGGGCGCGGGGCAATCAGCCCCAGCATTTT. It yields the protein CASSDKGARGNQPQHF.

The chain employs TRBV6-6 and TRBJ2-5; 7 bases line up with TRBD1. Germline V gives CDR1 MNHNY, CDR2 SVGAGI (reference sequence). CDR3 length equals 13 residues. Unmatched junction bases numbered 5, after V lost 5 bases and J lost 5 bases. As DNA, the CDR3 is TGTGCCAGCAGTCCGACAGGGCAGGAGACCCAGTACTTC. This encodes CASSPTGQETQYF.

J is TRBJ2-5 and V is TRBV7-7, with D unclear. Trimming left V 2 bases short and J 2 bases short, with 6 bases between. Looked up from germline, CDR1 is SSHAT and CDR2 is FNYEAQ (reference sequence). The CDR3 totals 13 residues. In nucleotides, the CDR3 is TGTGCCAGCAGCTTACTCAGACAAGAGACCCAGTACTTC. It encodes CASSLLRQETQYF. The full variable domain, in which reference TRBV7-7 and TRBJ2-5 provide the parts outside the CDR3, is GAGVSQSPRYKVTKRGQDVTLRCDPISSHATLYWYQQALGQGPEFLTYFNYEAQPDKSGLPSDRFSAERPEGSISTLTIQRTEQRDSAMYRCASSLLRQETQYFGPGTRLLVL.

The chain combines TRBV5-1 with TRBJ2-7; the match to TRBD1 covers 9 bases. In germline, CDR1 is SGHRS, CDR2 YFSETQ. The CDR3 loop spans 14 amino acids. Trimming at V came to 4 bases and at J to 9 bases, leaving 11 bases not matched to a gene. The CDR3 loop is CASSPEGQGVGQYF. The CDR3 DNA sequence: TGCGCCAGCAGCCCGGAGGGACAGGGAGTCGGGCAGTACTTC.

This clone has a handful of counts. The genes are TRBV5-4 and TRBJ2-7; D call uncertain. V dropped 0 bases and J dropped 2 bases, with 15 bases sitting between them. CDR3 size: 16 residues. Germline V gene sequence: CDR1 SGHNT, CDR2 YYREEE (reference sequence). The CDR3 spells CASSLELGGLPYEQYF. DNA for the CDR3: TGTGCCAGCAGCTTGGAGCTCGGCGGTCTCCCCTACGAGCAGTACTTC.

This clone was seen more than once but under ten times. The V gene is TRBV6-1, the J gene TRBJ2-3; 8 bases map to TRBD2. The length of the CDR3 is 15 residues. Germline-derived CDR1 and CDR2 are MNHNS and SASEGT. Germline trimming cut 3 bases from V and 0 bases from J; bases unmatched to any gene: 2. In DNA form, the CDR3 reads TGTGCCAGCAGTGAGGTAGCGGGGAGCACAGATACGCAGTATTTT. This sequence encodes CASSEVAGSTDTQYF.

V usage is TRBV2 and J usage is TRBJ1-3; no definite D call. There are 13 residues in the CDR3. Looked up from germline, CDR1 is SNHLY and CDR2 is FYNNEI. Trimming removed 5 bases from V and 0 bases from J, with 5 bases in between. CDR3 loop: CASSRDSGNTIYF. The DNA of the CDR3 is TGTGCCAGCAGTCGAGACTCTGGAAACACCATATATTTT.

The chain links TRBV6-5 to TRBJ1-2, with 7 nucleotides matching TRBD1. This CDR3 has 11 amino acids. Germline V lookup: CDR1 MNHEY, CDR2 SVGAGI. V shed 8 bases, J shed 8 bases, and the junction held 5 bases outside the gene matches. The CDR3 reads CASLGGAGYTF. Here the CDR3 DNA reads TGTGCCAGCTTAGGGGGCGCGGGCTACACCTTC.

This clone appeared a single time. The V gene is TRBV6-1, the J gene TRBJ2-7; D possibly corresponds to TRBD1 (5 bases). The CDR3 extends over 17 amino acids. Germline V lookup: CDR1 MNHNS, CDR2 SASEGT. Trimming shortened V by 2 bases and J by 1 base, and 18 bases separated the two germline ends. The CDR3 loop is CASSELPSSGLSYEQYF. The DNA for the CDR3 is TGTGCCAGCAGTGAATTACCGTCTTCAGGGCTATCCTACGAGCAGTACTTC.

The CDR3 sequence is CSVGYTPYEQYF. CDR3 coding DNA: TGCAGCGTTGGGTACACCCCCTACGAGCAGTACTTC. The chain couples TRBV29-1 to TRBJ2-7; no firm D call. From germline, CDR1 is SQVTM and CDR2 ANQGSEA. Trimming removed 4 bases at V and 2 bases at J, with 9 bases between. This CDR3 is built from 12 residues.

In its sample, this clone was seen a few times. The chain is built from TRBV5-1 and TRBJ1-1; tentative D call: TRBD1 (6 bases). The CDR3 runs 16 residues. Germline lookup yields CDR1 SGHRS and CDR2 YFSETQ. V was trimmed by 0 bases and J by 8 bases, leaving 20 bases between them. The CDR3, as DNA: TGCGCCAGCAGCTTGGCGAAAGGGGGTGGGCAGAGCGAAGCTTTCTTT. It codes for CASSLAKGGGQSEAFF.

This clone turned up a few times. The rearrangement uses TRBV27 and TRBJ2-7, with D tentatively TRBD2 (5 bases). V was pared by 7 bases and J by 2 bases, with 21 bases between. The germline V gene encodes CDR1 MNHEY and CDR2 SMNVEV (reference sequence). This CDR3 spans 16 amino acids. CDR3: CASTEIGGPYAYEQYF. In DNA form, the CDR3 reads TGTGCCAGCACCGAAATTGGAGGCCCCTACGCCTACGAGCAGTACTTC.

V and J are TRBV25-1 and TRBJ2-3, with 11 bases identical to TRBD2. The CDR3 runs 15 residues. V lost 3 bases, J lost 3 bases, and 2 bases stayed unmatched. Looked up from germline, CDR1 is MGHDK and CDR2 is SYGVNS. The chain's CDR3 is CASSDSGRATDTQYF. CDR3 DNA: TGTGCCAGCAGTGATAGCGGGAGGGCGACAGATACGCAGTATTTT.

The chain joins TRBV7-6 to TRBJ2-3; D call uncertain. Germline CDR1 SGHVS, CDR2 FNYEAQ. V dropped 0 bases and J dropped 8 bases, with 12 bases sitting between them. The CDR3 has 14 residues. CDR3 sequence: CASSLARQAPTQYF. Here the CDR3 DNA reads TGTGCCAGCAGCTTAGCGCGTCAGGCCCCTACGCAGTATTTT.

V is TRBV7-9 and J is TRBJ2-1, with 8 positions matching TRBD2. This CDR3 is 17 amino acids long. Germline V CDR1 and CDR2: SEHNR, FQNEAQ (reference sequence). The trim removed 6 bases at V and 0 bases at J, leaving 10 bases unmatched. The CDR3 nucleotides read TGTGCCAGCAGGCGCGTAACGGGGGGGAGCTCCTACAATGAGCAGTTCTTC. Translating gives CASRRVTGGSSYNEQFF.

This chain uses TRBV7-3 with TRBJ2-3; 11 bases align to TRBD2. The CDR3 runs 16 residues. Germline CDR1 reads SGHTA; CDR2 reads FQGTGA. Losses at the gene ends were 2 bases for V and 5 bases for J; bases not matched to a gene: 6. The CDR3 nucleotides read TGTGCCAGCAGCTTACTTAGCGGGGGGGCCGGAGATACGCAGTATTTT. Its protein product is CASSLLSGGAGDTQYF.

This clone was detected a few times. The chain couples TRBV28 to TRBJ2-7, with TRBD1 matching 8 bases. The CDR3 contains 15 residues. J was trimmed by 2 bases and V by 5 bases; bases with no gene match: 8. Per the germline V gene, CDR1 is MDHEN and CDR2 is SYDVKM. The CDR3 reads CASSPTGTGPYEQYF. The DNA of the CDR3 is TGTGCCAGCAGTCCCACCGGGACAGGTCCCTACGAGCAGTACTTC.

The genes are TRBV9 and TRBJ2-5; maybe TRBD1 (6 bases). The CDR3 covers 15 residues. In germline, CDR1 is SGDLS, CDR2 YYNGEE. The V end lost 2 bases, the J end lost 4 bases, and 15 bases lay between the germline ends. CDR3 residues: CASSVRDTNRETQYF. In DNA form, the CDR3 reads TGTGCCAGCAGCGTCCGGGACACGAATAGAGAGACCCAGTACTTC.

In this sample, this clone turned up once. The chain has TRBV28 and TRBJ2-5, with 9 bases that match TRBD1. The DNA matches TRBJ2-7 better at its end, which makes the J call doubtful. Germline V gene lookup returns CDR1 MDHEN and CDR2 SYDVKM. This CDR3 has 17 residues. The CDR3 sequence is CASSSSPGTGFSYEQYF. CDR3 nucleotides: TGTGCCAGCAGTTCATCCCCCGGGACAGGGTTTTCCTACGAGCAGTACTTC.

The chain combines TRBV11-3 with TRBJ1-1; no reliable D call. The V gene lost 7 bases and the J gene lost 1 base, with 13 bases spanning the gap. The germline CDR1 and CDR2 sequences are SGHNT and YENEEA. The CDR3 consists of 14 residues. The CDR3: CASTPGGANTEAFF. CDR3 in DNA: TGTGCCAGCACCCCGGGAGGAGCGAACACTGAAGCTTTCTTT.

CDR3 coding DNA: TGTGCCAGCAGCATACCCGGGACAGGGGCTTATGAGCAGTTCTTC. Amino acids: CASSIPGTGAYEQFF. The V and J genes are TRBV27 and TRBJ2-1; TRBD1 matches 10 bases. The germline gives CDR1 MNHEY, CDR2 SMNVEV (reference sequence). V shed 6 bases and J 8 bases; nucleotides not matched to a gene: 10. This CDR3 comprises 15 residues.

The chain's CDR3 is CSVMFLAGGPGTGELFF. DNA for the CDR3: TGCAGCGTTATGTTTCTAGCGGGGGGGCCGGGAACCGGGGAGCTGTTTTTT. The genes are TRBV29-1 and TRBJ2-2; 12 bases fit TRBD2. Germline CDR1 and CDR2: SQVTM and ANQGSEA. CDR3 length equals 17 residues. Trimming removed 5 bases from V and 5 bases from J; junction bases left unmatched: 12.